This T cell receptor beta chain was sequenced for a study of blood T cell repertoires in COVID-19. This clone was recorded only once. Method: immunoSEQ multiplex PCR; TCRdb's copy keeps in-frame clones and lacks some. The table has tens of thousands of clones, around 74% seen once. Unmatched junction bases numbered 6, after V lost 6 bases and J lost 3 bases. Germline V gene lookup returns CDR1 MDHEN and CDR2 SYDVKM. This CDR3 has 14 amino acids. The specimen was peripheral blood. This clonotype originated in a woman over 75 with acute or convalescent COVID-19. The V gene is TRBV28, the J gene TRBJ2-7; the match to TRBD2 covers 9 bases. CDR3 DNA: TGTGCCAGCAGGGCGCGGGGGGGGTACTACGAGCAGTACTTC. Translated: CASRARGGYYEQYF.